This passage covers 23 T cell receptor beta chains from one sample sequenced in a study of molecular identifiers for immune sequencing clone quantification. TCRdb passed the PCR reads through MiXCR, listing each CDR3 protein once. The data hold around 480,000 distinct CDR3 sequences, with about 25% observed a single time. The sequenced sample was naive CD8+ T cells from blood, with Jurkat cell RNA spiked in. The subset is: FACS-sorted CD8+CD4-CCR7+CD45RA+ naive T cells. These receptors were obtained from a human donor in good health. Some libraries in this study had Jurkat cell RNA spiked in.

This clonotype was recorded many times. The V call is TRBV7-2, the J call TRBJ1-6; D unclear. This CDR3 contains 18 residues. Germline-derived CDR1 and CDR2 are SGHTA and FQGNSA. V was clipped by 1 base and J by 6 bases, with 19 bases between them. This CDR3 is CASSLDPWRTDLNSPLHF. The CDR3 DNA sequence: TGTGCCAGCAGCTTAGACCCCTGGAGGACCGATCTTAATTCACCCCTCCACTTT.

The gene calls are TRBV3-1 and TRBJ1-1; D may be TRBD1 (5 bases). With 3 bases removed from V and 8 bases from J, the gap between germline ends came to 16 bases. Germline values: CDR1 LGHDT, CDR2 YNNKEL (reference sequence). CDR3 size: 14 residues. CDR3 sequence reads: CASSQTVGGSEAFF. The CDR3 region has the DNA TGTGCCAGCAGCCAGACAGTAGGCGGTTCGGAAGCTTTCTTT.

This chain links TRBV3-1 with TRBJ2-5; 11 nucleotides match TRBD1. The CDR3 consists of 15 residues. The V gene end was trimmed by 3 bases and the J gene end by 2 bases; junction bases not matched to a gene: 2. Per germline, CDR1 LGHDT and CDR2 YNNKEL (reference sequence). CDR3: CASSHRDRGQETQYF. CDR3 nucleotide sequence: TGTGCCAGCAGCCACCGGGACAGGGGGCAAGAGACCCAGTACTTC.

The chain joins TRBV4-1 to TRBJ1-1, with D unclear. The CDR3 length is 15 residues. V lost 4 bases and J lost 1, with 13 bases in between. The V gene's germline CDR1 is MGHRA and CDR2 YSYEKL. The DNA of the CDR3 is TGCGCCAGCAGCCCCCGATCCCACAGGAACACTGAAGCTTTCTTT. Amino acids: CASSPRSHRNTEAFF.

This clonotype was counted at least ten times. V gene TRBV4-1 combines with J gene TRBJ2-7; D gene uncertain. Germline loops: CDR1 MGHRA, CDR2 YSYEKL. CDR3 size: 15 residues. V lost 0 bases and J 7 bases, leaving 16 bases between the germline ends. Here the CDR3 reads CASSQDLGRVGEQYF. The DNA for the CDR3 is TGCGCCAGCAGCCAAGATCTGGGTAGGGTAGGAGAGCAGTACTTC.

CDR3 nucleotide sequence: TGTGCCAGTAGTATCCAGGGGACTGAAGCTTTCTTT. Amino acids: CASSIQGTEAFF. The chain has TRBV19 and TRBJ1-1; maybe TRBD1 (6 bases). The ends were cut back, 3 bases at V and 5 bases at J, with 7 bases in the middle. This CDR3 has 12 amino acids. Germline loops: CDR1 LNHDA, CDR2 SQIVND (reference sequence).

This clonotype was detected many times. V and J are TRBV29-1 and TRBJ2-7; D remains ambiguous. The V end lost 5 bases, the J end lost 4 bases, and 18 bases lay between the germline ends. Germline V gene lookup returns CDR1 SQVTM and CDR2 ANQGSEA. The CDR3 has 14 residues. The CDR3 loop is CSVMVLKVGYEQYF. CDR3 nucleotide sequence: TGCAGCGTTATGGTGCTAAAAGTGGGATACGAGCAGTACTTC.

Comments on this clonotype: Relative to the germline gene, one junction end is altered; a read error may explain this. This chain links TRBV6-5 with TRBJ1-5; D is possibly TRBD1 (5 bases). The CDR3 loop spans 13 amino acids. Germline V gene sequence: CDR1 MNHEY, CDR2 SVGAGI. The chain's CDR3 is CAGSYRYNQPQHF. Written as DNA, the CDR3 is TGTGCCGGCAGTTACAGGTACAATCAGCCCCAGCATTTT.

This clonotype was detected many times. V usage is TRBV7-9 and J usage is TRBJ2-5; 9 bases fit TRBD2. CDR1 is SEHNR and CDR2 is FQNEAQ in the germline V gene (reference sequence). The CDR3 runs 16 residues. After removal of 5 bases from V and 6 bases from J, the junction contained 13 bases not matched to a gene. CDR3 sequence: CASSPSPSGVLKTQYF. CDR3 DNA sequence: TGTGCCAGCAGCCCCTCCCCTAGCGGGGTGTTAAAGACCCAGTACTTC.

The chain employs TRBV10-2 and TRBJ2-2; D may match TRBD1 or TRBD2 (7 bases each). Germline CDR1 WSHSY, CDR2 SAAADI. Deletions cut 6 bases from V and 1 base from J, with 18 bases between. The CDR3 spans 17 residues. Here the CDR3 DNA reads TGCGCCAGCAGCCCAGGGGGGACTATAAGGAACACCGGGGAGCTGTTTTTT. Amino acid sequence: CASSPGGTIRNTGELFF.

The V gene is TRBV14, the J gene TRBJ1-2; unclear D gene. V dropped 0 bases and J dropped 4 bases, with 15 bases sitting between them. The length of the CDR3 is 16 residues. CDR1 SGHDN and CDR2 FVKESK come from the germline V gene. The CDR3 reads CASSQDRRSTFYGYTF. DNA of the CDR3: TGTGCCAGCAGCCAAGATCGACGGTCGACATTCTATGGCTACACCTTC.

To note about this clonotype: A much larger clone is a single base away; this may be a read error. This chain joins TRBV5-1 and TRBJ2-3, with 9 bases matching TRBD2. Trimming at V came to 0 bases and at J to 0 bases, leaving 5 bases not matched to a gene. The germline gives CDR1 SGHRS, CDR2 YFSETQ. The CDR3 runs to 17 residues. This CDR3 reads CASSLAAGGPSTDTQYF. The CDR3 DNA reads TGCGCCAGCAGCTTGGCGGCGGGGGGGCCTAGCACAGATACGCAGTATTTT.

Many counts were recorded for this clonotype. The chain employs TRBV28 and TRBJ2-7; possibly TRBD1 for D (6 bases). V was shortened by 8 bases and J by 6 bases, with 20 bases between the two germline ends. The germline gives CDR1 MDHEN, CDR2 SYDVKM. This CDR3 has 14 residues. CDR3 sequence: CASLPSQGPLEQYF. DNA for the CDR3: TGTGCCAGCCTCCCAAGTCAGGGGCCCCTCGAGCAGTACTTC.

This clonotype was counted a few times. The rearrangement uses TRBV7-9 and TRBJ2-3; a possible D gene is TRBD1 (6 bases). The V end was cut by 1 base, the J end by 2 bases, with 16 bases between. The germline CDR1 and CDR2 sequences are SEHNR and FQNEAQ (reference sequence). This CDR3 contains 17 residues. In nucleotides, the CDR3 is TGTGCCAGCAGCTTAGGTTTGAAGACAGGAGCCACAGATACGCAGTATTTT. It specifies CASSLGLKTGATDTQYF.

A word on this clonotype: The conserved phenylalanine or tryptophan normally closing the CDR3 is absent here, so this likely arose from a read error. The genes are TRBV7-8 and TRBJ1-4; D gene uncertain. Germline assignment: CDR1 SGHVS and CDR2 FQNEAQ. The CDR3 has 15 amino acids. Trimming took 2 bases from V and 3 from J, leaving 10 bases between them. The DNA for the CDR3 is TGTGCCAGCAGCTTACCTCCTGGGGCTAATGAAAAACTGTTTCTT. Its translation is CASSLPPGANEKLFL.

The CDR3 DNA follows: TGTGCCAGCAGCTTCTTCCACAATGAGCAGTTCTTC. This encodes CASSFFHNEQFF. The chain joins TRBV5-6 to TRBJ2-1; D uncertain. V lost 2 bases and J lost 5, with 5 bases in between. This CDR3 spans 12 amino acids. The V gene's germline CDR1 is SGHDT and CDR2 YYEEEE.

This clonotype was seen a few times. The CDR3 spells CASSLSPSGTGAYEQYF. In DNA form, the CDR3 reads TGTGCCAGCAGCCTTTCCCCTTCCGGGACAGGGGCCTACGAGCAGTACTTC. The chain joins TRBV4-2 to TRBJ2-7, with 10 bases matching TRBD1. The CDR3 runs 17 residues. Germline lookup yields CDR1 LGHNA and CDR2 YNFKEQ. The ends lost 4 bases at V and 2 bases at J; junction bases unmatched: 11.

This chain uses TRBV28 with TRBJ2-1, with TRBD2 matching 8 bases. CDR1 and CDR2 (germline): MDHEN, SYDVKM. This CDR3 is built from 16 residues. V was pared by 6 bases and J by 10 bases, with 17 bases of the junction left unmatched. The CDR3: CASSSMPGLDSYEQFF. The DNA for the CDR3 is TGTGCCAGCAGCTCTATGCCGGGACTAGACTCCTACGAGCAGTTCTTC.

The CDR3 spells CASSPDPGNTIYF. The CDR3 region has the DNA TGTGCCAGCAGCCCTGACCCTGGAAACACCATATATTTT. The V call is TRBV7-6, the J call TRBJ1-3, with D uncertain. The CDR3 has 13 residues. The V and J ends lost 5 bases and 2 bases respectively, with 7 bases between them. The germline CDR1 and CDR2 sequences are SGHVS and FNYEAQ.

The genes are TRBV11-2 and TRBJ2-7, with TRBD2 identical over 10 bases. V shed 1 base and J 4 bases; nucleotides not matched to a gene: 7. The length of the CDR3 is 16 residues. Germline assignment: CDR1 SGHAT and CDR2 FQNNGV. CDR3 DNA sequence: TGTGCCAGCAGCTTAGGAGCGGGAGGGCCTCTTTACGAGCAGTACTTC. It encodes CASSLGAGGPLYEQYF.

This clonotype was found a few times. The chain is built from TRBV11-2 and TRBJ1-4; maybe TRBD1 (6 bases). Trimming stripped 0 bases from V and 2 bases from J, with 10 bases between. CDR1 is SGHAT and CDR2 is FQNNGV in the germline V gene. This CDR3 has 16 residues. CDR3 bases: TGTGCCAGCAGCTTAGAATCAGGGGTGACTAATGAAAAACTGTTTTTT. Protein sequence: CASSLESGVTNEKLFF. Looking up the rest from reference TRBV11-2 and TRBJ1-4 gives the full variable domain: EAGVAQSPRYKIIEKRQSVAFWCNPISGHATLYWYQQILGQGPKLLIQFQNNGVVDDSQLPKDRFSAERLKGVDSTLKIQPAKLEDSAVYLCASSLESGVTNEKLFFGSGTQLSVL.

On this clonotype: At one of its ends the junction is not consistent with the germline gene, which may arise from a read error. The chain joins TRBV13 to TRBJ2-5, with 8 bases lining up with TRBD2. Germline-derived CDR1 and CDR2 are PRHDT and FYEKMQ (reference sequence). The CDR3 runs 16 residues. The CDR3 DNA sequence: TGTGCCGGCAGCTTAGGACTAGCTCTGAGCCAAGAGACCCAGTACTTC. Residues: CAGSLGLALSQETQYF.

This clonotype occurred a few times. The V gene is TRBV3-1, the J gene TRBJ1-6; the D is unclear. Trimming took off 5 bases at V and 7 bases at J, with 3 bases between the two ends. From germline, CDR1 is LGHDT and CDR2 YNNKEL (reference sequence). The CDR3 is made up of 11 amino acids. The CDR3 nucleotides read TGTGCCAGCAGCAAGAATTCACCCCTCCACTTT. Translated, it gives CASSKNSPLHF.